One TCR beta chain is described in this entry. The data were taken from a study of control samples from healthy donors and cancer patients. Profiled with immunoSEQ multiplex PCR; TCRdb holds only in-frame clones, not every one. The repertoire holds tens of thousands of clones, just over 90% seen once, with 0.8% in the top ten. This CDR3 is 14 amino acids long. Sequencing was done on a sample of PBMCs. The receptor was isolated from a man between 25 and 39 years old with colorectal cancer. This sequence joins TRBV21-1 and TRBJ1-2. TRBV21-1 is tagged as a pseudogene. Written as DNA, the CDR3 is TGTGCCAGCAGCAAAGAGTCAAGAAAGATGGGCTACACCTTC. Protein sequence: CASSKESRKMGYTF.